This paragraph reports one TCR beta chain. No cognate antigen has been identified for it. The record has no base qualities; no much larger clone is one base away. Explained via the paper, the time point label denotes: cells obtained before transplantation from donor or recipient. CD3+CD4+ and CD3+CD8+ populations were FACS-sorted from unstimulated pre-transplant donor and recipient cells taken from spleen or lymph nodes. V is pruned by 2 bases and J by 3 bases, leaving 11 bases of the junction without a gene match. The CDR3 holds 18 amino acids from the cysteine to the phenylalanine. Only the CDR3 region is kept as DNA, spanning 54 bases read in frame from base 1. CDR1 and CDR2 were assigned from the germline V gene as MDHEN and SYDVKM. The protocol used for the library was the immunoSEQ multiplex PCR assay. For most patients, genomic DNA was isolated with the Qiagen DNeasy Blood and Tissue Kit and shipped frozen to Adaptive Biotechnologies for TCR sequencing. High-throughput TCR-beta CDR3 sequencing of genomic DNA from most patients was performed by Adaptive Biotechnologies. On the study's bioinformatics: TCR sequencing data for around 19 patients were retrieved from Adaptive's ImmunoSEQ software; three other patients were processed with MiXCR and VDJtools. To correct CD4 versus CD8 sorting errors, sequences present in both subsets at a frequency ratio below 5:1 were removed. CDR3 nucleotide sequences shared between donor and recipient were removed because their origin could not be assigned. To be classed as alloreactive, a clone needed at least 2-fold expansion over unstimulated cells and a minimum CFSE-low frequency of 0.002% (template counts) or 0.001% (read counts). A clone was considered mappable if detected in the sequenced pre-transplant spleen, lymph node, or MLR CFSE-low populations of the donor or recipient. Cumulative frequency of alloreactive clones was calculated as a percentage of all sequences weighted by copy number. The clones in this table, taken by TCRdb from immuneACCESS, are in-frame only. Not every clone is retained; where verified, under half of the shortfall comes from an unresolved V gene, and the cause of the rest is unknown. That table furnishes V, J and clone size, whereas the DNA furnished D and trimming. The sample table records about 64,000 clones; roughly 90% of these occur just once. The ten largest make up approximately 1.5% of the sample.

The data were taken from a study of graft-versus-host responses after intestinal transplantation (dated by TCRdb to 2020 to 2023). For the study in its entirety: Recipients received multivisceral, liver-intestinal, or isolated intestinal transplants. Anti-thymocyte globulin induction was given to all recipients, followed by maintenance tacrolimus and steroids for 3 to 4 years. After intestinal transplantation, graft-versus-host and host-versus-graft alloreactive T cell clones were followed in the graft, circulation and bone marrow using bulk TCR-beta CDR3 sequencing. To identify alloreactive clones, pre-transplant mixed lymphocyte reaction products were sequenced and compared with unstimulated pre-transplant donor and recipient T cells. The cohort enrolled some 25 intestinal transplant recipients including one retransplant, and a few patients lacking pretransplant specimens were excluded. Donor T cell macrochimerism was defined as a peak of at least 4% donor T cells among recipient peripheral blood mononuclear cells. Rather than being sequenced by the commercial service, samples from a few later patients were sequenced in-house on an Illumina MiSeq and processed with MiXCR. General conclusions and limits of the study: Peak levels of circulating GvH clones were associated with declines in HvG clones early after transplant. The relatively low number and heterogeneity of intestinal transplant patients limited the conclusions. GvH clones were detected in recipient bone marrow, and some of these GvH clones were observed earlier in ileal mucosa or blood, consistent with an intestinal mucosal origin. Patients with donor T cell macrochimerism had high GvH to HvG T cell clonal ratios in their allografts.

The chain is encoded by TRBV28 joined to TRBJ1-2, and 11 junction bases match TRBD1. The clonotype originates from a human donor who was the organ donor for an intestinal transplant. Source: unstimulated CD8+ T cells sorted from spleen or lymph node cells, taken before transplant. The CDR3 region has the sequence CASSLARDRGRRDYGYTF. Here is the DNA: TGTGCCAGCAGTTTAGCCCGGGACAGGGGGAGAAGAGACTATGGCTACACCTTC.